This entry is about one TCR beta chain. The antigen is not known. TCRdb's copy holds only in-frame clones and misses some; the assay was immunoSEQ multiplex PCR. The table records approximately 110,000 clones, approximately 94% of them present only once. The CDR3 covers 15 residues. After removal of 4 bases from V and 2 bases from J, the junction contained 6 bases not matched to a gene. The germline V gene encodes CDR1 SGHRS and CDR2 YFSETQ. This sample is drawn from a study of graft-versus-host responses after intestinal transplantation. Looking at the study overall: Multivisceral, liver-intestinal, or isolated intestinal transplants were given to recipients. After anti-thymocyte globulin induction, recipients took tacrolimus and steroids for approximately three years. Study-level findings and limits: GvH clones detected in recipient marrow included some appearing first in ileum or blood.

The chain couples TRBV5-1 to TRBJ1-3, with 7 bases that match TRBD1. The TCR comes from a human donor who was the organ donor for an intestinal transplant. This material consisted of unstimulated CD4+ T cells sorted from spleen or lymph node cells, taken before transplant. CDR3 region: CASSRIGTAGNTIYF. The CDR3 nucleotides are TGCGCCAGCAGCCGCATAGGGACAGCTGGAAACACCATATATTTT. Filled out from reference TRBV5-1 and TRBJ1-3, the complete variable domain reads KAGVTQTPRYLIKTRGQQVTLSCSPISGHRSVSWYQQTPGQGLQFLFEYFSETQRNKGNFPGRFSGRQFSNSRSEMNVSTLELGDSALYLCASSRIGTAGNTIYFGEGSWLTVV.